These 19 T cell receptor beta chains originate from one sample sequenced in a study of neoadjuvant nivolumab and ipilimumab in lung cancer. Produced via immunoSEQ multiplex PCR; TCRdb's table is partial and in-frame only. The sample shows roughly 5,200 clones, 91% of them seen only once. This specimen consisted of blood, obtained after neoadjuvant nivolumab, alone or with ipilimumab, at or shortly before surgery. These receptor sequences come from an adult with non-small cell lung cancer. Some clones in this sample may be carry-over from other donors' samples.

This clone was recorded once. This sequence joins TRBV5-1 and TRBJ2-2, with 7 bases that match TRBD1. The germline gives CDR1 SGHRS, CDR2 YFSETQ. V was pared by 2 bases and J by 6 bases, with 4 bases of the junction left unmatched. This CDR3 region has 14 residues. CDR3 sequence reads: CASSLPGQAGELFF. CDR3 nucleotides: TGCGCCAGCAGCTTACCCGGACAGGCCGGGGAGCTGTTTTTT.

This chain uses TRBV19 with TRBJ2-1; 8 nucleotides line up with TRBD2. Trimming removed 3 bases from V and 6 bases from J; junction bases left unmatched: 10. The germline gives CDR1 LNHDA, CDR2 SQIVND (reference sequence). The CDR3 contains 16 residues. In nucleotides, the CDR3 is TGTGCCAGTAGTATGGGCGGCCCCGCGGGAGGCAATGAGCAGTTCTTC. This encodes CASSMGGPAGGNEQFF. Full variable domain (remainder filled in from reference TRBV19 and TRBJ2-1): DGGITQSPKYLFRKEGQNVTLSCEQNLNHDAMYWYRQDPGQGLRLIYYSQIVNDFQKGDIAEGYSVSREKKESFPLTVTSAQKNPTAFYLCASSMGGPAGGNEQFFGPGTRLTVL.

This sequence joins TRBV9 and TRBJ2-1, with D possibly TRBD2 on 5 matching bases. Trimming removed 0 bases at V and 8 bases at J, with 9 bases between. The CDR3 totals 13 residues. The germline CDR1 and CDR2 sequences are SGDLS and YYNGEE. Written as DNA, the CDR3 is TGTGCCAGCAGCGTAGAAGTGCGGGATGAGCAGTTCTTC. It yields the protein CASSVEVRDEQFF.

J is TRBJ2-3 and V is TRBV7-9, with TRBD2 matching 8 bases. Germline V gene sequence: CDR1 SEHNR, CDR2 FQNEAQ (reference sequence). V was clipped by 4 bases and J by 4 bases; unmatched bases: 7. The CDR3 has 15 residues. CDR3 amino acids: CASSSQREWADTQYF. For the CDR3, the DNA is TGTGCCAGCAGCTCCCAGCGGGAGTGGGCAGATACGCAGTATTTT. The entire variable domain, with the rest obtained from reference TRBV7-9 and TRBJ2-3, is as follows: DTGVSQNPRHKITKRGQNVTFRCDPISEHNRLYWYRQTLGQGPEFLTYFQNEAQLEKSRLLSDRFSAERPKGSFSTLEIQRTEQGDSAMYLCASSSQREWADTQYFGPGTRLTVL.

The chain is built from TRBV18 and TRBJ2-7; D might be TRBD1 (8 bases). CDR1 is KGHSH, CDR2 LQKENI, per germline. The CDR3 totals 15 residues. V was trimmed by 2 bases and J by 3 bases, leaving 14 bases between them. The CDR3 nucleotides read TGTGCCAGCTCACCAAGCTACAGGGGGGGCTACGAGCAGTACTTC. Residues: CASSPSYRGGYEQYF.

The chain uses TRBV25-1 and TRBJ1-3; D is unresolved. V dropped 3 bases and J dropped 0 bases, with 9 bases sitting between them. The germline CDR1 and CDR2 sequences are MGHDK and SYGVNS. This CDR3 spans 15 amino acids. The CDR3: CASSDPSSSGNTIYF. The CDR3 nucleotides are TGTGCCAGCAGTGACCCTTCTAGCTCTGGAAACACCATATATTTT.

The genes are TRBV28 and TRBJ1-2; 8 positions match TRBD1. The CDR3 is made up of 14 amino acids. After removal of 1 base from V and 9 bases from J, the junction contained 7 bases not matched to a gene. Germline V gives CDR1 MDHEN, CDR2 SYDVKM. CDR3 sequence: CASSLLGQVLSYTF. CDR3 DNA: TGTGCCAGCAGTTTATTGGGACAGGTCCTGAGCTACACCTTC.

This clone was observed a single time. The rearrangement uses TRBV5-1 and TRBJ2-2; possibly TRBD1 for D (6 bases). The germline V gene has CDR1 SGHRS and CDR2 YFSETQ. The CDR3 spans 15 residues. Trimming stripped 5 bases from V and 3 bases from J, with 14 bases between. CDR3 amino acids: CASRLTGRDTGELFF. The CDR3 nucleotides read TGCGCCAGCAGATTGACAGGAAGGGACACCGGGGAGCTGTTTTTT.

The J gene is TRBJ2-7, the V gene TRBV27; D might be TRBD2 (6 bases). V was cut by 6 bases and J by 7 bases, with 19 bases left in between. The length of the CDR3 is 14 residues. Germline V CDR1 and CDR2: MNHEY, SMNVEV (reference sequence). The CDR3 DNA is TGTGCCAGCAGGGACCGACCGGATCGGGGGGAGCAGTACTTC. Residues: CASRDRPDRGEQYF.

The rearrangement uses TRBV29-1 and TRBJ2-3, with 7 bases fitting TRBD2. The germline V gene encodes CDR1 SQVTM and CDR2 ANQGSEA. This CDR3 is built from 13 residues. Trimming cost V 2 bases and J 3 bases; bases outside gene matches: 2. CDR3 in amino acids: CSVELAVTDTQYF. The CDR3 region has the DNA TGCAGCGTTGAACTAGCGGTAACAGATACGCAGTATTTT.

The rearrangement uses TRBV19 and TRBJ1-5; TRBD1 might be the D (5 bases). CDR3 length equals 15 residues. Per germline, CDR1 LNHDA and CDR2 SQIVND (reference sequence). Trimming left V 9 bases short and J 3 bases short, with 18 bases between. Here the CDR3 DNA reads TGTGCCAGCCAGTATACGGGGGTCCCCAATCAGCCCCAGCATTTT. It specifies CASQYTGVPNQPQHF.

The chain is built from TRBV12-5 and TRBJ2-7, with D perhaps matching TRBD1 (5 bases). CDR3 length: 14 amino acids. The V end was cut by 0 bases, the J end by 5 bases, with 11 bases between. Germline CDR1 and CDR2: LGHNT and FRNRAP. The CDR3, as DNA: TGTGCTAGTGGTTTGGTACCAGGGATGGACGAGCAGTACTTC. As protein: CASGLVPGMDEQYF.

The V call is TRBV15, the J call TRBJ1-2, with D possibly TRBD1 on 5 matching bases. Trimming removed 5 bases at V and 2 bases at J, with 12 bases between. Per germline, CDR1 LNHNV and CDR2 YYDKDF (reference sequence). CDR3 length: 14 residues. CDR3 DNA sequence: TGTGCCACCAGCCGGGACCGAGAAAACTATGGCTACACCTTC. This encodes CATSRDRENYGYTF. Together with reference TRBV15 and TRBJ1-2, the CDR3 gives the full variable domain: DAMVIQNPRYQVTQFGKPVTLSCSQTLNHNVMYWYQQKSSQAPKLLFHYYDKDFNNEADTPDNFQSRRPNTSFCFLDIRSPGLGDTAMYLCATSRDRENYGYTFGSGTRLTVV.

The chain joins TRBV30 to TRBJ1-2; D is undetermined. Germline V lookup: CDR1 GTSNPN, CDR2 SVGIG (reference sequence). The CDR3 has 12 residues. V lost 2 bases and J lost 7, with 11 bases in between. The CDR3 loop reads CAWSQARLGYTF. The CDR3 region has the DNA TGTGCCTGGAGTCAGGCGAGGCTTGGCTACACCTTC. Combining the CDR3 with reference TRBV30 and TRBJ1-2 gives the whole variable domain SQTIHQWPATLVQPVGSPLSLECTVEGTSNPNLYWYRQAAGRGLQLLFYSVGIGQISSEVPQNLSASRPQDRQFILSSKKLLLSDSGFYLCAWSQARLGYTFGSGTRLTVV.

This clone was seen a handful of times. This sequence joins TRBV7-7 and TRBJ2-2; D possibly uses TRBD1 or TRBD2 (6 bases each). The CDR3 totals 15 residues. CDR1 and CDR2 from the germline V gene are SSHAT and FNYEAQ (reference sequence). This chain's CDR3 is CASSAVGGGTGELFF. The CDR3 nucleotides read TGTGCTAGCTCAGCCGTGGGGGGCGGAACCGGGGAGCTGTTTTTT.

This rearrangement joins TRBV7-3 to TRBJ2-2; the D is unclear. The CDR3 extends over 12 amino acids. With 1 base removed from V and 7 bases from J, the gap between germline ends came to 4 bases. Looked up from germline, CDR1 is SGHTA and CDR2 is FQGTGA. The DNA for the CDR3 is TGTGCCAGCAGCTTAATGGGCGGGGAGCTGTTTTTT. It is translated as CASSLMGGELFF.

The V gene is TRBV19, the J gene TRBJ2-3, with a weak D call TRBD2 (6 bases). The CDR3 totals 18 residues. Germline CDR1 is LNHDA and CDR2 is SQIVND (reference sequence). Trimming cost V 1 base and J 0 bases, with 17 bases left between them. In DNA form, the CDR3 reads TGTGCCAGTAGTATAGGCCACGTAGCGGAGACGAGCACAGATACGCAGTATTTT. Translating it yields CASSIGHVAETSTDTQYF.

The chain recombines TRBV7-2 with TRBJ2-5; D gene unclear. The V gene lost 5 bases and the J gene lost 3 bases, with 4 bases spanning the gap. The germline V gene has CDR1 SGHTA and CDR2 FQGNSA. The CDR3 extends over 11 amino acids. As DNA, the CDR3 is TGTGCCAGCAGCGTTGAAGAGACCCAGTACTTC. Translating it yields CASSVEETQYF.

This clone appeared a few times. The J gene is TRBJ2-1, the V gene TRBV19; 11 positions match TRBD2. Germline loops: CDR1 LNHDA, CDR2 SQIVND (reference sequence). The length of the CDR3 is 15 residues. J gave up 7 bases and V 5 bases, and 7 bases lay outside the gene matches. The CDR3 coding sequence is TGTGCCAGTAGTGTAACTAGCGGGAGCTTGAATGAGCAGTTCTTC. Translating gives CASSVTSGSLNEQFF.